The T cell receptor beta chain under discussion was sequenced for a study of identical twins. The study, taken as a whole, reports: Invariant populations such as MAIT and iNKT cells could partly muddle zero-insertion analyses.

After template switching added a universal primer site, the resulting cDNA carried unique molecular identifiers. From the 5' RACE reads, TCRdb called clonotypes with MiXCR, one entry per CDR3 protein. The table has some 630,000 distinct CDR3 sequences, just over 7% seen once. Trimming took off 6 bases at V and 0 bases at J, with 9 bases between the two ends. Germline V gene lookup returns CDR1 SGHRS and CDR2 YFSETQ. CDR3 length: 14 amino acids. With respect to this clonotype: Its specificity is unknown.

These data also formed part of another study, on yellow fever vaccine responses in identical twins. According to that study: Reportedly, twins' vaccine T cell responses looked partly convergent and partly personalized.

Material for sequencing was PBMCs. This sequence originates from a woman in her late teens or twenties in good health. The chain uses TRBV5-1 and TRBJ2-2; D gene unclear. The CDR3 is CASKADANTGELFF. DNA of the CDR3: TGCGCCAGCAAGGCGGACGCGAACACCGGGGAGCTGTTTTTT.